This T cell receptor (beta chain) was captured in a study of early T cells in non-severe SARS-CoV-2 infection. Overall study findings and caveats: VDJdb matching, biased toward anti-spike CD8 responses, missed private and CD4 specificities.

Each CDR3 protein is one row after TCRdb ran MiXCR on the 5' RACE reads. Of 65,000 to 85,000 distinct CDR3 sequences listed, around 14% are singletons. Germline-derived CDR1 and CDR2 are LNHDA and SQIVND (reference sequence). This CDR3 has 17 amino acids. Between the trimmed V and J ends, which lost 3 bases and 2 bases, there was a span of 18 bases. The table lists this clonotype with a few counts. Its antigen is undetermined. The sequenced sample was whole blood. The sequence was collected from an adult who was a healthcare worker with PCR-confirmed SARS-CoV-2 infection or an uninfected control (not recorded which). This chain links TRBV19 with TRBJ2-3; no reliable D call. Here the CDR3 reads CASSISALPHPTDTQYF. CDR3 bases: TGTGCCAGTAGTATCTCGGCACTACCACATCCCACAGATACGCAGTATTTT. The full variable domain, rest sourced from reference TRBV19 and TRBJ2-3, is DGGITQSPKYLFRKEGQNVTLSCEQNLNHDAMYWYRQDPGQGLRLIYYSQIVNDFQKGDIAEGYSVSREKKESFPLTVTSAQKNPTAFYLCASSISALPHPTDTQYFGPGTRLTVL.